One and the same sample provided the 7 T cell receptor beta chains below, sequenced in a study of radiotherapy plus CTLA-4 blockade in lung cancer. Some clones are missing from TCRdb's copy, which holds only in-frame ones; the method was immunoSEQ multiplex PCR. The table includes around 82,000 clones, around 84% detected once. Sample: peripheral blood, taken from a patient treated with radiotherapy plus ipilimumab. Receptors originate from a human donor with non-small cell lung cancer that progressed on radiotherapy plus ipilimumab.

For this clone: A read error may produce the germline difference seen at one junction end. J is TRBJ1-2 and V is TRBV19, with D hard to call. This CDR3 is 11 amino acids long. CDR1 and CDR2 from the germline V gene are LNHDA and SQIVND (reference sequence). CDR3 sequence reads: CASRNNYGHTF. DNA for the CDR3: TGTGCCAGCAGGAACAACTATGGCCACACCTTC.

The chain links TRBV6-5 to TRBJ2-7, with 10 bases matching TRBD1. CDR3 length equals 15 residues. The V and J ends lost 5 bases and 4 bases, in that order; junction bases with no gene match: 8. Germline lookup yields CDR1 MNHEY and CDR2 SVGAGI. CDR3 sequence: CASSQDRGLYYEQYF. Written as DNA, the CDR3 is TGTGCCAGCAGTCAAGACAGGGGGCTCTATTACGAGCAGTACTTC.

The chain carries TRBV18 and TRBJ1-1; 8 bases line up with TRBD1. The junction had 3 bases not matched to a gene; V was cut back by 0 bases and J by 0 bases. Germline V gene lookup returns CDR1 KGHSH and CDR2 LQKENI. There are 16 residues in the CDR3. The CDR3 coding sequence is TGTGCCAGCTCACCACCCCAGGGGGCGATGAACACTGAAGCTTTCTTT. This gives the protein CASSPPQGAMNTEAFF.

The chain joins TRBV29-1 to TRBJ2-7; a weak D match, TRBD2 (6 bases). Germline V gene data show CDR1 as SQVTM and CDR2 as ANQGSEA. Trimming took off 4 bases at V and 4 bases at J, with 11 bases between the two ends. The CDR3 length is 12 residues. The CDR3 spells CSVAQGGYEQYF. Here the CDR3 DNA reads TGCAGCGTTGCTCAGGGAGGATACGAGCAGTACTTC.

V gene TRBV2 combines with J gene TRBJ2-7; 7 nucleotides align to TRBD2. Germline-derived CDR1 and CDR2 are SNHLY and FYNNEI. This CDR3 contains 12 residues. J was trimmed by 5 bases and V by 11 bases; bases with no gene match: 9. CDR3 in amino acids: CAGRSGNDEQYF. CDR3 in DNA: TGTGCCGGCCGAAGCGGGAACGACGAGCAGTACTTC.

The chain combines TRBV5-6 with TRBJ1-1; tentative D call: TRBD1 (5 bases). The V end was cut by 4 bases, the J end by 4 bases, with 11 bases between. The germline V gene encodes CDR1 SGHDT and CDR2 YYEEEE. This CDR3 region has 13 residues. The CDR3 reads CASSGGFATEAFF. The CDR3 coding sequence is TGTGCCAGCAGCGGGGGATTTGCCACTGAAGCTTTCTTT.

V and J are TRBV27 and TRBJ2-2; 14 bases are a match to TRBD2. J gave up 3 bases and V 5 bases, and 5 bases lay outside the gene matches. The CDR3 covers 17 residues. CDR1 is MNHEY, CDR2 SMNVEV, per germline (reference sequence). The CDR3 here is CASSPGTSGGYTGELFF. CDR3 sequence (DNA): TGTGCCAGCAGTCCTGGGACTAGCGGGGGTTACACCGGGGAGCTGTTTTTT.